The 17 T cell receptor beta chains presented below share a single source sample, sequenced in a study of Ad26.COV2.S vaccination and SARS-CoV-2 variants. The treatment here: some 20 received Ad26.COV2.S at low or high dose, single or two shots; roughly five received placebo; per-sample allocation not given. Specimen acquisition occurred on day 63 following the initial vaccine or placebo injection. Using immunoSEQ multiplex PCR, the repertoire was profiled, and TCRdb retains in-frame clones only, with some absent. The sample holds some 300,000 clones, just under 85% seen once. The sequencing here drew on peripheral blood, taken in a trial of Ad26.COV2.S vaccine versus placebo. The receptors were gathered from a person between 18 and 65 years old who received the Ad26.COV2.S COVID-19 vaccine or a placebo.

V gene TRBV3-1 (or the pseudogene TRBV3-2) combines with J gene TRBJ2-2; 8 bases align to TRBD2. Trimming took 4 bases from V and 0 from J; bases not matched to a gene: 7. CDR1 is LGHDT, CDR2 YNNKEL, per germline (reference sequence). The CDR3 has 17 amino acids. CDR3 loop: CASSRGSGGPNTGELFF. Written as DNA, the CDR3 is TGTGCCAGCAGCCGGGGGAGCGGGGGACCGAACACCGGGGAGCTGTTTTTT.

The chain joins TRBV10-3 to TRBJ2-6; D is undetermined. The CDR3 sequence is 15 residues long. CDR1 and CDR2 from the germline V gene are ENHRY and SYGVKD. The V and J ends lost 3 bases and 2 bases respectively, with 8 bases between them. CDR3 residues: CAISETVAGANVLTF. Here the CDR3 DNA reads TGTGCCATCAGTGAAACCGTGGCTGGGGCCAACGTCCTGACTTTC.

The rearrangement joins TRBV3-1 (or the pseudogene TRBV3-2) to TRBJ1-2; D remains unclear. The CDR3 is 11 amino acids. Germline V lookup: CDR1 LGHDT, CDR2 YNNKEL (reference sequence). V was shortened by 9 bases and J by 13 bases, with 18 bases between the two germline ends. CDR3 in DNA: TGTGCCAGTAGTAAAGACCCGCCGGTCACCTTC. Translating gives CASSKDPPVTF.

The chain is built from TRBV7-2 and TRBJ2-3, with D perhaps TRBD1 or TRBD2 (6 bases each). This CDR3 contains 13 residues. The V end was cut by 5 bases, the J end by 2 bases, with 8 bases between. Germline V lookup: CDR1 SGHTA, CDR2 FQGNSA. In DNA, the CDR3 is TGTGCCAGCAGCCGGGGGCTCACAGATACGCAGTATTTT. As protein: CASSRGLTDTQYF.

The chain's CDR3 is CSGGTGMNTEAFF. CDR3 DNA sequence: TGCAGCGGGGGGACAGGGATGAACACTGAAGCTTTCTTT. The genes are TRBV29-1 and TRBJ1-1; 9 positions match TRBD1. Germline V gene sequence: CDR1 SQVTM, CDR2 ANQGSEA. The CDR3 spans 13 residues. Trimming took 7 bases from V and 0 from J; bases not matched to a gene: 3.

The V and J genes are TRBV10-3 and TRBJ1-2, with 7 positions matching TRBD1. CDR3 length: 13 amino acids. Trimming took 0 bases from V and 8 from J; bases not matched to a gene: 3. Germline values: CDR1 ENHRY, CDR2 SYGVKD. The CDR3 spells CAISESGGLGYTF. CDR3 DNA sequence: TGTGCCATCAGTGAGTCAGGGGGCTTGGGCTACACCTTC.

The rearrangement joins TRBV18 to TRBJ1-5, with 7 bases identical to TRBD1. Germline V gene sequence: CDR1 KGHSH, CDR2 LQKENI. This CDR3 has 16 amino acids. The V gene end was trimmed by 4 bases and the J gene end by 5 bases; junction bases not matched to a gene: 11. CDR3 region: CASSRRRGQGDQPQHF. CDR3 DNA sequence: TGTGCCAGCTCACGCAGAAGGGGGCAAGGGGATCAGCCCCAGCATTTT.

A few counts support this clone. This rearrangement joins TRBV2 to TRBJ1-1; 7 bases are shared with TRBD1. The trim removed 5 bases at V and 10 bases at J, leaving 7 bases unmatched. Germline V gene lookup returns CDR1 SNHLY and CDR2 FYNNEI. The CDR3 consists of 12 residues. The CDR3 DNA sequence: TGTGCCAGCAGTTGGACAGGCCCGGGAGCTTTCTTT. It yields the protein CASSWTGPGAFF.

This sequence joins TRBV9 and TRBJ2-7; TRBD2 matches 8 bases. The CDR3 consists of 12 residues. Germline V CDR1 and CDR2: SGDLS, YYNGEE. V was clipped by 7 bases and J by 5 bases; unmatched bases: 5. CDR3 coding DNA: TGTGCCAGCTCGGGAGGGAGCCACGAGCAGTACTTC. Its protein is CASSGGSHEQYF.

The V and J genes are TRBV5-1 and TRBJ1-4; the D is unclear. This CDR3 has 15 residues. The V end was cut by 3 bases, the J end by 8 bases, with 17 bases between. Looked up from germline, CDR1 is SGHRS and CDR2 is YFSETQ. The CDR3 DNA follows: TGCGCCAGCAGCTCCAACCCGGGAGGTCCCGAAAAACTGTTTTTT. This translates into CASSSNPGGPEKLFF.

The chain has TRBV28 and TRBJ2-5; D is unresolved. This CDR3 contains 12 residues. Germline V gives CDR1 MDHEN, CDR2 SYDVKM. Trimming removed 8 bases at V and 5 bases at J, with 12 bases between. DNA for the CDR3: TGTGCCAGCTCTGGCAGTGGGGAGACCCAGTACTTC. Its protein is CASSGSGETQYF.

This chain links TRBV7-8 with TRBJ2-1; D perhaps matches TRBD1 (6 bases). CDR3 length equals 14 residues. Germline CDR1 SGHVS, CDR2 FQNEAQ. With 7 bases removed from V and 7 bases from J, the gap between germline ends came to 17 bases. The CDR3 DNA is TGTGCCAGCACCCAGGGGTCCGGTTGGAATGAGCAGTTCTTC. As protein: CASTQGSGWNEQFF.

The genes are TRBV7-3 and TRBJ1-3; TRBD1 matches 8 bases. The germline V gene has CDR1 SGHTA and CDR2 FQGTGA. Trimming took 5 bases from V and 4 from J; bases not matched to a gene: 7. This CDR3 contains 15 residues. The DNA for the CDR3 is TGTGCCAGCAGCCCTCAGGGGGCGTCCGGAAACACCATATATTTT. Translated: CASSPQGASGNTIYF.

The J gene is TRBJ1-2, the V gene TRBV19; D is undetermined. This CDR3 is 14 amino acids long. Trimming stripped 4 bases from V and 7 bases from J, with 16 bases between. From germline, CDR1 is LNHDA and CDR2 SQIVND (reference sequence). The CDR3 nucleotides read TGTGCCAGTAGTACCCTGGATTCGATGGGTGGCTACACCTTC. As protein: CASSTLDSMGGYTF. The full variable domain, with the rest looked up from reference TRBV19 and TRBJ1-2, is DGGITQSPKYLFRKEGQNVTLSCEQNLNHDAMYWYRQDPGQGLRLIYYSQIVNDFQKGDIAEGYSVSREKKESFPLTVTSAQKNPTAFYLCASSTLDSMGGYTFGSGTRLTVV.

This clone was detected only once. DNA for the CDR3: TGTGCCAGCAGCCAAGAGCGGGACACAGATACGCAGTATTTT. Encoded protein: CASSQERDTDTQYF. This chain connects TRBV3-1 (or the pseudogene TRBV3-2) to TRBJ2-3; D perhaps matches TRBD2 (6 bases). Trimming left V 0 bases short and J 2 bases short, with 6 bases between. Germline CDR1 reads LGHDT; CDR2 reads YNNKEL (reference sequence). The CDR3 is 14 amino acids.

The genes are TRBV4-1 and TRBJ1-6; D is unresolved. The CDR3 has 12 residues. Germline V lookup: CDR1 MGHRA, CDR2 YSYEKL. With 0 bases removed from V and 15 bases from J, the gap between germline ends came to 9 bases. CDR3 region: CASSQDGDILHF. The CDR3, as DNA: TGCGCCAGCAGCCAAGATGGAGACATCCTCCACTTT.

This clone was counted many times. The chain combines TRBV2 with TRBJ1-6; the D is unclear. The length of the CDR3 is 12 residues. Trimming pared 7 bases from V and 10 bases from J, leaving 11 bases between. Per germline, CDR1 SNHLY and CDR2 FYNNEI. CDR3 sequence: CASKKEGSPLHF. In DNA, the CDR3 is TGTGCCAGCAAGAAGGAGGGCTCACCCCTCCACTTT.